Listed here are 25 T cell receptor beta chains from one sample, sequenced in a study of shared clonotypes between healthy human individuals. TCRdb's table, derived via immunoSEQ multiplex PCR, lists solely in-frame clones and lacks some. Seen here are about 2,200,000 clones, roughly 91% observed once, and the top ten hold more than 1.5%. It was CD45RO-negative cells, positively selected for CCR7, that made up naive CD8 cells, with terminally differentiated effector memory CD45RA+ cells excluded. Sequenced: naive CD8+ T cells from PBMCs. These TCRs come from a man aged 18 to 35 in good health. Some clones in this sample may be carry-over from other donors' samples.

The chain employs TRBV19 and TRBJ1-5, with D possibly being TRBD1 (5 bases). The V gene lost 7 bases and the J gene lost 7 bases, with 17 bases spanning the gap. The CDR3 runs to 14 residues. CDR1 LNHDA and CDR2 SQIVND come from the germline V gene (reference sequence). The CDR3 coding sequence is TGTGCCAGTAATGACGGGGGTTTATACCAGCCCCAGCATTTT. It is translated as CASNDGGLYQPQHF.

This sequence joins TRBV5-1 and TRBJ2-7; D unresolved. The V gene lost 3 bases and the J gene lost 7 bases, with 8 bases spanning the gap. This CDR3 has 11 amino acids. From germline, CDR1 is SGHRS and CDR2 YFSETQ. CDR3 DNA sequence: TGCGCCAGCAGCTGGTCGGGTGAGCAGTACTTC. Protein sequence: CASSWSGEQYF.

V is TRBV27 and J is TRBJ2-1; D is perhaps TRBD2 (5 bases). The CDR3 extends over 18 amino acids. V dropped 3 bases and J dropped 2 bases, with 20 bases sitting between them. Germline V gives CDR1 MNHEY, CDR2 SMNVEV (reference sequence). CDR3 protein: CASSLHPPGTITYNEQFF. The CDR3 DNA follows: TGTGCCAGCAGTTTGCACCCCCCGGGAACTATTACCTACAATGAGCAGTTCTTC.

The rearrangement uses TRBV28 and TRBJ2-5; the D is unclear. V lost 1 base and J 3 bases, leaving 6 bases between the germline ends. This CDR3 contains 13 residues. Germline-derived CDR1 and CDR2 are MDHEN and SYDVKM. CDR3 in amino acids: CASSLSPEETQYF. Here the CDR3 DNA reads TGTGCCAGCAGTTTATCGCCAGAAGAGACCCAGTACTTC.

V and J are TRBV6-6 and TRBJ2-2, with TRBD2 identical over 9 bases. The CDR3 has 13 residues. J lost 8 bases, V lost 7 bases, and 5 bases had no gene match. Germline loops: CDR1 MNHNY, CDR2 SVGAGI (reference sequence). CDR3 DNA: TGTGCCAGCAACGGACTAGCGACAGGGGAGCTGTTTTTT. It translates to CASNGLATGELFF.

Comments on this clone: The same CDR3 is also encoded by other DNA sequences in this sample. V gene TRBV5-1 combines with J gene TRBJ1-1; TRBD1 is a possible D gene (5 bases). Trimming stripped 0 bases from V and 3 bases from J, with 15 bases between. CDR1 is SGHRS, CDR2 YFSETQ, per germline. The CDR3 covers 16 residues. This CDR3 reads CASSLDTGPGYTEAFF. CDR3 sequence (DNA): TGCGCCAGCAGCTTGGACACAGGCCCCGGGTACACTGAAGCTTTCTTT.

This clone was observed once. The V gene is TRBV15, the J gene TRBJ2-1, with 10 bases identical to TRBD1. The CDR3 runs 16 residues. V was pared by 3 bases and J by 7 bases, with 9 bases of the junction left unmatched. Germline CDR1 LNHNV, CDR2 YYDKDF (reference sequence). The CDR3 spells CATSRVRTGGRNEQFF. CDR3 coding DNA: TGTGCCACCAGCAGGGTCCGGACAGGGGGGAGGAATGAGCAGTTCTTC.

V gene TRBV7-8 combines with J gene TRBJ1-4; D may be TRBD1 (6 bases). The germline CDR1 and CDR2 sequences are SGHVS and FQNEAQ. Deletions cut 5 bases from V and 8 bases from J, with 15 bases between. CDR3 length: 14 residues. For the CDR3, the DNA is TGTGCCAGCAGCCCCTGGGGGGCTTTGGAAAAACTGTTTTTT. Its translation: CASSPWGALEKLFF.

Remarks on this clone: Other nucleotide sequences in the sample specify the same CDR3. The chain employs TRBV11-2 and TRBJ2-1; 9 positions match TRBD2. The germline gives CDR1 SGHAT, CDR2 FQNNGV. Trimming cost V 5 bases and J 0 bases; bases outside gene matches: 2. This CDR3 is built from 15 residues. CDR3 bases: TGTGCCAGCAGCCCGGGACTAGCCTCCTACAATGAGCAGTTCTTC. The encoded protein is CASSPGLASYNEQFF.

The chain combines TRBV4-3 with TRBJ2-1, with D hard to call. The V gene lost 0 bases and the J gene lost 4 bases, with 7 bases spanning the gap. The V gene's germline CDR1 is LGHNA and CDR2 YSLEER. The CDR3 runs to 14 residues. Written as DNA, the CDR3 is TGCGCCAGCAGCCAAGATTCACAGTACAATGAGCAGTTCTTC. It encodes CASSQDSQYNEQFF.

The gene calls are TRBV10-1 and TRBJ2-5; 9 nucleotides agree with TRBD2. Per germline, CDR1 WNHNN and CDR2 SYGVQD (reference sequence). Trimming at V came to 1 base and at J to 5 bases, leaving 5 bases not matched to a gene. CDR3 size: 15 residues. The CDR3 sequence is CASSELAGVGETQYF. The CDR3 DNA follows: TGCGCCAGCAGTGAGTTAGCGGGAGTCGGGGAGACCCAGTACTTC.

Points on this clone: Other DNA sequences in the sample encode the same CDR3. The V gene is TRBV25-1, the J gene TRBJ2-7; 7 bases fit TRBD1. CDR1 and CDR2 from the germline V gene are MGHDK and SYGVNS. This CDR3 region has 13 residues. V lost 3 bases and J lost 1; bases outside the gene matches: 0. As DNA, the CDR3 is TGTGCCAGCAGTGACAGGGGGTCCTACGAGCAGTACTTC. Amino acid sequence: CASSDRGSYEQYF.

The chain recombines TRBV10-2 with TRBJ2-3; D unclear. The germline V and J ends were trimmed by 0 bases and 2 bases, with 9 bases remaining between them. The CDR3 contains 15 residues. Germline lookup yields CDR1 WSHSY and CDR2 SAAADI. The CDR3 region has the DNA TGCGCCAGCAGTGAGTCGAAGCGTCTCACAGATACGCAGTATTTT. It specifies CASSESKRLTDTQYF.

V is TRBV11-1 and J is TRBJ2-5; D is uncertain. CDR1 SGHAT and CDR2 FQDESV come from the germline V gene (reference sequence). The CDR3 loop spans 17 amino acids. The germline V and J ends were trimmed by 1 base and 2 bases, with 17 bases remaining between them. The CDR3: CASSLEFWGALQETQYF. In DNA form, the CDR3 reads TGTGCCAGCAGCTTAGAGTTCTGGGGTGCCCTGCAAGAGACCCAGTACTTC.

The genes are TRBV27 and TRBJ1-1; D remains ambiguous. Trimming removed 10 bases from V and 5 bases from J, with 11 bases in between. Germline CDR1 is MNHEY and CDR2 is SMNVEV (reference sequence). The CDR3 runs 11 residues. CDR3 nucleotides: TGTGCCATCAAGTACGGGACTGAAGCTTTCTTT. Its translation: CAIKYGTEAFF.

In its sample, this clone was seen once. This chain links TRBV7-9 with TRBJ1-4; tentative D call: TRBD1 (5 bases). With 5 bases removed from V and 4 bases from J, the gap between germline ends came to 11 bases. Germline CDR1 reads SEHNR; CDR2 reads FQNEAQ (reference sequence). This CDR3 is 14 amino acids long. The CDR3 here is CASSARDGNEKLFF. The CDR3 DNA reads TGTGCCAGCAGCGCCCGGGACGGTAATGAAAAACTGTTTTTT.

The chain couples TRBV29-1 to TRBJ2-7, with TRBD1 matching 10 bases. CDR3 length: 14 amino acids. J was trimmed by 2 bases and V by 6 bases; bases with no gene match: 7. The germline gives CDR1 SQVTM, CDR2 ANQGSEA. The CDR3: CSVIYGTGAYEQYF. The CDR3 DNA reads as TGCAGCGTCATCTACGGGACAGGGGCCTACGAGCAGTACTTC.

The DNA of the CDR3 is TGTGCCAGCGGAAGGACAGGGAAGGATCAGCCCCAGCATTTT. Its protein product is CASGRTGKDQPQHF. J is TRBJ1-5 and V is TRBV2; the match to TRBD1 covers 8 bases. The CDR3 totals 14 residues. V lost 8 bases and J lost 5; bases outside the gene matches: 8. Germline V CDR1 and CDR2: SNHLY, FYNNEI.

This chain joins TRBV4-1 and TRBJ2-7, with D possibly called TRBD1 or TRBD2 (6 bases each). CDR3 length equals 14 residues. V was cut by 4 bases and J by 3 bases, with 13 bases left in between. Germline CDR1 MGHRA, CDR2 YSYEKL. The CDR3 sequence is CASSPWGAHYEQYF. The DNA of the CDR3 is TGCGCCAGCAGCCCGTGGGGGGCTCACTACGAGCAGTACTTC.

Points on this clone: Other DNA sequences in this sample translate to the same CDR3. The chain uses TRBV30 and TRBJ1-1; D unresolved. This CDR3 is 12 amino acids long. The V end was cut by 2 bases, the J end by 1 base, with 5 bases between. In germline, CDR1 is GTSNPN, CDR2 SVGIG (reference sequence). CDR3 nucleotide sequence: TGTGCCTGGAGTTTGGGGAACACTGAAGCTTTCTTT. Residues: CAWSLGNTEAFF.

The gene calls are TRBV7-6 and TRBJ2-7; TRBD1 agrees at 10 bases. With V trimmed by 5 bases and J by 3 bases, 7 bases remained unmatched. The V gene's germline CDR1 is SGHVS and CDR2 FNYEAQ. This CDR3 has 15 amino acids. As DNA, the CDR3 is TGTGCCAGCAGCCCAGACAGGGGGCAGTTCTACGAGCAGTACTTC. Translated: CASSPDRGQFYEQYF.

This clone came up a few times. This chain uses TRBV7-9 with TRBJ1-1; D perhaps matches TRBD1 (6 bases). CDR1 and CDR2 (germline): SEHNR, FQNEAQ (reference sequence). The CDR3 has 16 amino acids. Trimming left V 0 bases short and J 0 bases short, with 11 bases between. The CDR3 loop reads CASSLALRGLNTEAFF. CDR3 bases: TGTGCCAGCAGCTTAGCGCTGCGGGGGCTGAACACTGAAGCTTTCTTT. The variable domain in full, with the rest retrieved from reference TRBV7-9 and TRBJ1-1, is DTGVSQNPRHKITKRGQNVTFRCDPISEHNRLYWYRQTLGQGPEFLTYFQNEAQLEKSRLLSDRFSAERPKGSFSTLEIQRTEQGDSAMYLCASSLALRGLNTEAFFGQGTRLTVV.

This chain joins TRBV7-8 and TRBJ2-7, with D possibly TRBD2 on 5 matching bases. This CDR3 region has 16 residues. V lost 1 base and J lost 3, with 16 bases in between. The V gene's germline CDR1 is SGHVS and CDR2 FQNEAQ. The CDR3 DNA sequence: TGTGCCAGCAGCTTAGGCGTGGGAGCGCTAAGCTACGAGCAGTACTTC. This encodes CASSLGVGALSYEQYF.

A few counts support this clone. At one end the junction does not follow the germline gene, possibly because of a read error. V and J are TRBV28 and TRBJ1-2; 7 nucleotides agree with TRBD1. The CDR3 contains 10 residues. In germline, CDR1 is MDHEN, CDR2 SYDVKM. The CDR3 here is CASSSPGTAF. In nucleotides, the CDR3 is TGTGCCAGCAGTTCCCCCGGGACAGCCTTC.

The CDR3 loop reads CASSEGEGQTDTQYF. CDR3 DNA: TGCGCCAGCAGTGAAGGGGAGGGCCAGACAGATACGCAGTATTTT. The genes are TRBV10-1 and TRBJ2-3; TRBD2 matches at 7 bases. This CDR3 comprises 15 residues. Germline values: CDR1 WNHNN, CDR2 SYGVQD (reference sequence). V was clipped by 3 bases and J by 3 bases; unmatched bases: 6.